The rows below give T cell receptor beta chains drawn from one sample of a study of blood T cells in healthy people across ages. TCRdb redid the calling of the 5' RACE reads with MiXCR, one entry per CDR3 protein. This sample has 660,000 or so distinct CDR3 sequences, with around 54% found just once. The specimen was blood. These receptors were taken from a man aged 60 to 69 in good health. The CDR3 runs from the conserved cysteine through the conserved F or W. D genes are given only for firm matches. A row's size may be missing; if present it is once, few, many or a size class.

d_call: NA; j_call: TRBJ1-1; cdr3_length: 14; clone_size: NA; v_call: TRBV28; cdr3_aa: CASRAPGAPTEAFF; cdr3_nt: TGTGCCAGCAGAGCTCCGGGGGCTCCCACTGAAGCTTTCTTT
d_call: TRBD1; j_call: TRBJ2-7; cdr3_length: 16; clone_size: NA; v_call: TRBV7-2; cdr3_aa: CASSTGQGRSSYEQYF; cdr3_nt: TGTGCCAGCAGTACGGGACAGGGACGATCCTCCTACGAGCAGTACTTC
d_call: TRBD2; j_call: TRBJ2-1; cdr3_length: 14; clone_size: NA; v_call: TRBV6-4; cdr3_aa: CASSAGLAANEQFF; cdr3_nt: TGTGCCAGCAGTGCGGGACTAGCGGCCAATGAGCAGTTCTTC
d_call: TRBD2; j_call: TRBJ2-3; cdr3_length: 18; clone_size: NA; v_call: TRBV5-1; cdr3_aa: CASSSTPIAGGSTDTQYF; cdr3_nt: TGCGCCAGCAGCTCCACACCCATAGCGGGGGGTTCCACAGATACGCAGTATTTT
d_call: NA; j_call: TRBJ1-5; cdr3_length: 16; clone_size: NA; v_call: TRBV12-3/TRBV12-4; cdr3_aa: CASSLTEGWGNQPQHF; cdr3_nt: TGTGCCAGCAGTTTAACGGAGGGCTGGGGCAATCAGCCCCAGCATTTT
d_call: NA; j_call: TRBJ2-4; cdr3_length: 13; clone_size: once; v_call: TRBV7-9; cdr3_aa: CASSPVAKNIQYF; cdr3_nt: TGTGCCAGCAGCCCCGTGGCCAAAAACATTCAGTACTTC
d_call: NA; j_call: TRBJ1-2; cdr3_length: 17; clone_size: NA; v_call: TRBV7-9; cdr3_aa: CASSLAIGRASNYGYTF; cdr3_nt: TGTGCCAGCAGCTTAGCGATCGGCAGGGCGTCTAACTATGGCTACACCTTC
d_call: NA; j_call: TRBJ1-1; cdr3_length: 15; clone_size: NA; v_call: TRBV14; cdr3_aa: CASSHRRRDNTEAFF; cdr3_nt: TGTGCCAGCAGCCACCGGCGGAGGGACAACACTGAAGCTTTCTTT
d_call: NA; j_call: TRBJ2-3; cdr3_length: 15; clone_size: NA; v_call: TRBV4-1; cdr3_aa: CASSPSYYGTDTQYF; cdr3_nt: TGCGCCAGCAGCCCCTCATACTATGGCACAGATACGCAGTATTTT
d_call: TRBD2; j_call: TRBJ2-7; cdr3_length: 17; clone_size: many; v_call: TRBV7-2; cdr3_aa: CASSLMSVSGTSYEQYF; cdr3_nt: TGTGCCAGCAGCTTAATGTCGGTTAGCGGGACTTCCTACGAGCAGTACTTC
d_call: NA; j_call: TRBJ2-7; cdr3_length: 12; clone_size: few; v_call: TRBV28; cdr3_aa: CASSLGTLEQYF; cdr3_nt: TGTGCCAGCAGTTTGGGGACACTCGAGCAGTACTTC
d_call: TRBD1; j_call: TRBJ2-6; cdr3_length: 18; clone_size: NA; v_call: TRBV5-6; cdr3_aa: CASSLVRGQASGVNVLTF; cdr3_nt: TGTGCCAGCAGCTTGGTAAGGGGGCAGGCCTCTGGGGTCAACGTCCTGACTTTC
d_call: NA; j_call: TRBJ2-1; cdr3_length: 15; clone_size: once; v_call: TRBV24-1; cdr3_aa: CATAASKGGYNEQFF; cdr3_nt: TGTGCCACAGCCGCCTCAAAAGGGGGCTACAATGAGCAGTTCTTC
d_call: TRBD2; j_call: TRBJ2-4; cdr3_length: 13; clone_size: NA; v_call: TRBV6-1; cdr3_aa: CASSGTRENIQYF; cdr3_nt: TGTGCCAGCAGCGGGACGCGGGAGAACATTCAGTACTTC
d_call: NA; j_call: TRBJ2-5; cdr3_length: 17; clone_size: few; v_call: TRBV15; cdr3_aa: CATSRDMGGLASDEQYF; cdr3_nt: TGTGCCACCAGCAGAGATATGGGGGGCCTAGCGTCCGATGAGCAGTACTTC
d_call: NA; j_call: TRBJ1-1; cdr3_length: 11; clone_size: NA; v_call: TRBV2; cdr3_aa: CASSLQGSAFF; cdr3_nt: TGTGCCAGCAGTTTACAGGGATCGGCTTTCTTT
d_call: NA; j_call: TRBJ1-4; cdr3_length: 11; clone_size: once; v_call: TRBV20-1; cdr3_aa: CSARRNEKLFF; cdr3_nt: TGCAGTGCTAGAAGGAATGAAAAACTGTTTTTT
d_call: NA; j_call: TRBJ1-4; cdr3_length: 14; clone_size: NA; v_call: TRBV20-1; cdr3_aa: CSARDLRESEKLFF; cdr3_nt: TGCAGTGCTAGAGATCTCAGGGAGAGTGAAAAACTGTTTTTT
d_call: NA; j_call: TRBJ2-5; cdr3_length: 15; clone_size: NA; v_call: TRBV10-3; cdr3_aa: CAISESGDTEETQYF; cdr3_nt: TGTGCCATCAGTGAGTCCGGGGACACCGAAGAGACCCAGTACTTC
d_call: TRBD1; j_call: TRBJ2-5; cdr3_length: 14; clone_size: NA; v_call: TRBV20-1; cdr3_aa: CSAGTDRASETQYF; cdr3_nt: TGCAGTGCTGGAACAGACAGGGCCTCCGAGACCCAGTACTTC
d_call: NA; j_call: TRBJ1-1; cdr3_length: 12; clone_size: NA; v_call: TRBV20-1; cdr3_aa: CSARVWGTEAFF; cdr3_nt: TGCAGTGCTAGAGTATGGGGAACTGAAGCTTTCTTT
d_call: NA; j_call: TRBJ2-1; cdr3_length: 12; clone_size: NA; v_call: TRBV20-1; cdr3_aa: CSARDAHLEQFF; cdr3_nt: TGCAGTGCTAGGGACGCCCATCTTGAGCAGTTCTTC
d_call: TRBD2; j_call: TRBJ2-7; cdr3_length: 14; clone_size: NA; v_call: TRBV11-2; cdr3_aa: CASSGLAGTGAQYF; cdr3_nt: TGTGCCAGCTCGGGACTAGCGGGGACCGGGGCCCAGTACTTC
d_call: TRBD1; j_call: TRBJ1-2; cdr3_length: 15; clone_size: NA; v_call: TRBV5-1; cdr3_aa: CASSLTGGSVYGYTF; cdr3_nt: TGCGCCAGCAGCCTGACAGGGGGTTCGGTCTATGGCTACACCTTC
d_call: TRBD1; j_call: TRBJ1-4; cdr3_length: 15; clone_size: NA; v_call: TRBV7-9; cdr3_aa: CASSRQTGWDEKLFF; cdr3_nt: TGTGCCAGCAGCCGGCAGACAGGGTGGGATGAGAAACTGTTTTTT
d_call: NA; j_call: TRBJ1-4; cdr3_length: 14; clone_size: NA; v_call: TRBV15; cdr3_aa: CATSRIQEREKLFF; cdr3_nt: TGTGCCACCAGCAGAATCCAGGAGCGAGAAAAACTGTTTTTT
d_call: NA; j_call: TRBJ2-3; cdr3_length: 15; clone_size: few; v_call: TRBV5-1; cdr3_aa: CASSLQGLYTDTQYF; cdr3_nt: TGCGCCAGCAGCTTGCAAGGGCTATATACAGATACGCAGTATTTT
d_call: TRBD2; j_call: TRBJ2-5; cdr3_length: 16; clone_size: NA; v_call: TRBV3-1; cdr3_aa: CASSQDLRGGRQTQYF; cdr3_nt: TGTGCCAGCAGCCAAGATTTGCGGGGGGGCAGGCAGACCCAGTACTTC
d_call: TRBD1; j_call: TRBJ2-3; cdr3_length: 16; clone_size: NA; v_call: TRBV5-1; cdr3_aa: CASSSTGPRNTDTQYF; cdr3_nt: TGCGCCAGCAGCTCGACAGGGCCGAGAAATACAGATACGCAGTATTTT
d_call: NA; j_call: TRBJ1-1; cdr3_length: 15; clone_size: NA; v_call: TRBV6-6; cdr3_aa: CASSYGGDRGTEAFF; cdr3_nt: TGTGCCAGCAGTTACGGGGGGGATAGGGGCACTGAAGCTTTCTTT
d_call: TRBD2; j_call: TRBJ2-1; cdr3_length: 15; clone_size: NA; v_call: TRBV20-1; cdr3_aa: CSAVRSGGAHNEQFF; cdr3_nt: TGCAGTGCTGTACGTAGCGGGGGGGCCCACAATGAGCAGTTCTTC
d_call: TRBD2; j_call: TRBJ2-1; cdr3_length: 15; clone_size: few; v_call: TRBV28; cdr3_aa: CASRGGTSGGVEQFF; cdr3_nt: TGTGCCAGCAGGGGGGGGACTAGCGGGGGTGTTGAGCAGTTCTTC
d_call: TRBD1; j_call: TRBJ1-6; cdr3_length: 14; clone_size: NA; v_call: TRBV10-3; cdr3_aa: CAITPDRINSPLHF; cdr3_nt: TGTGCCATCACCCCGGACAGGATTAATTCACCCCTCCACTTT
d_call: TRBD2; j_call: TRBJ2-4; cdr3_length: 17; clone_size: once; v_call: TRBV20-1; cdr3_aa: CSASSLLTRLAGVAQYF; cdr3_nt: TGCAGTGCTAGTTCTCTTTTAACCAGACTAGCGGGGGTCGCGCAGTACTTC
d_call: TRBD1; j_call: TRBJ1-2; cdr3_length: 14; clone_size: NA; v_call: TRBV28; cdr3_aa: CASSWVGTGLTYTF; cdr3_nt: TGTGCCAGCAGTTGGGTCGGGACAGGTCTTACCTACACCTTC
d_call: NA; j_call: TRBJ1-2; cdr3_length: 14; clone_size: NA; v_call: TRBV25-1; cdr3_aa: CASSGAGPNYGYTF; cdr3_nt: TGTGCCAGCAGTGGGGCCGGCCCTAACTATGGCTACACCTTC
d_call: NA; j_call: TRBJ2-5; cdr3_length: 14; clone_size: NA; v_call: TRBV6-5; cdr3_aa: CASSRTRNGETQYF; cdr3_nt: TGTGCCAGCAGTCGGACACGGAATGGGGAGACCCAGTACTTC
d_call: NA; j_call: TRBJ2-5; cdr3_length: 14; clone_size: NA; v_call: TRBV5-1; cdr3_aa: CASSYGLEKETQYF; cdr3_nt: TGCGCCAGCAGCTACGGACTGGAAAAAGAGACCCAGTACTTC
d_call: NA; j_call: TRBJ1-4; cdr3_length: 13; clone_size: NA; v_call: TRBV15; cdr3_aa: CATSRAFLEKLFF; cdr3_nt: TGTGCCACCAGCAGAGCGTTCCTTGAAAAACTGTTTTTT
d_call: NA; j_call: TRBJ2-7; cdr3_length: 11; clone_size: many; v_call: TRBV29-1; cdr3_aa: CSVAHADEQYF; cdr3_nt: TGCAGCGTTGCTCATGCCGACGAGCAGTACTTC
d_call: TRBD1; j_call: TRBJ2-7; cdr3_length: 13; clone_size: NA; v_call: TRBV20-1; cdr3_aa: CSAPGQGAREQYF; cdr3_nt: TGCAGTGCTCCCGGACAGGGGGCGCGGGAGCAGTACTTC
d_call: NA; j_call: TRBJ2-7; cdr3_length: 13; clone_size: NA; v_call: TRBV3-1; cdr3_aa: CASKEANSYEQHF; cdr3_nt: TGTGCCAGCAAGGAGGCCAATTCCTACGAGCAGCACTTC
d_call: TRBD1; j_call: TRBJ2-5; cdr3_length: 14; clone_size: NA; v_call: TRBV20-1; cdr3_aa: CSARSGTGLETQYF; cdr3_nt: TGCAGTGCCCGATCCGGGACAGGGTTAGAGACCCAGTACTTC
d_call: NA; j_call: TRBJ2-3; cdr3_length: 17; clone_size: few; v_call: TRBV7-2; cdr3_aa: CASSVRQGAGIRDTQYF; cdr3_nt: TGTGCCAGCAGCGTCCGCCAAGGGGCGGGGATTAGAGATACGCAGTATTTT
d_call: NA; j_call: TRBJ1-2; cdr3_length: 10; clone_size: NA; v_call: TRBV29-1; cdr3_aa: CSVGEYGYTF; cdr3_nt: TGCAGCGTTGGAGAGTATGGCTACACCTTC
d_call: NA; j_call: TRBJ2-7; cdr3_length: 12; clone_size: once; v_call: TRBV7-2; cdr3_aa: CASSRTELEQYF; cdr3_nt: TGTGCCAGCAGCCGGACAGAACTCGAGCAGTACTTC
d_call: NA; j_call: TRBJ2-5; cdr3_length: 18; clone_size: NA; v_call: TRBV6-5; cdr3_aa: CASSYGGAERSYVSVQYF; cdr3_nt: TGTGCCAGCAGTTACGGTGGTGCGGAGAGGTCCTACGTTTCTGTGCAGTACTTC